The TCR beta chain under discussion was sequenced for a study of T cell responses to AZD1222 COVID-19 vaccine. Study-wide points: The sample set comprised mostly white British donors with more females, and clonal diversity was possibly underestimated.

Trimming shortened V by 2 bases and J by 11 bases, and 12 bases separated the two germline ends. The length of the CDR3 is 12 residues. Per the germline V gene, CDR1 is SEHNR and CDR2 is FQNEAQ (reference sequence). Here immunoSEQ multiplex PCR was the method, and the copy in TCRdb shows in-frame clones only, minus some. The data contain approximately 150,000 clones, around 92% of them singletons. Only a few counts were recorded for this clone. Its matching antigen is unknown. The origin of this receptor is an adult in good health. The chain recombines TRBV7-9 with TRBJ1-1; D is unresolved. The sequences come from peripheral blood, collected on day 0 of AZD1222 vaccination. CDR3 region: CASSLRTAGAFF. As DNA, the CDR3 is TGTGCCAGCAGCTTAAGAACCGCGGGGGCTTTCTTT.